This is a list of T cell receptor beta chains from one sample in a study of T cells after yellow fever vaccination. MiXCR, applied by TCRdb to the 5' RACE reads, yields one record per CDR3 protein. The sample holds around 350,000 distinct CDR3 sequences, more than 5.5% seen once. Specimen: PBMCs, collected 5 days after the yellow fever booster vaccination. These receptors were obtained from a man aged 30-40 years who received the YFV17D yellow fever vaccine. The CDR3 runs from the conserved cysteine through the conserved F or W. The D gene is left open where the match is weak. Where a row states a size, it is once, few, many or the class of an expanded clone; other rows omit it.

DNA: TGCGCCAGCAGCCAAGAGGGACAGGGGAACACTGAAGCTTTCTTT; CDR3: CASSQEGQGNTEAFF; J: TRBJ1-1; size: many; V: TRBV4-3; D: TRBD1; length: 15
DNA: TGTGCCAGCAGCCAAGACCCCGGACAGGGATCCTACGAGCAGTACTTC; CDR3: CASSQDPGQGSYEQYF; J: TRBJ2-7; size: few; V: TRBV14; D: TRBD1; length: 16
DNA: TGCAGTGCTGCTAACCACAGGGCTGGTGACACTGAAGCTTTCTTT; CDR3: CSAANHRAGDTEAFF; J: TRBJ1-1; size: few; V: TRBV20-1; D: NA; length: 15
DNA: TGCAGTGCTAGAAGGGGTAACCCGAACACTGAAGCTTTCTTT; CDR3: CSARRGNPNTEAFF; J: TRBJ1-1; size: few; V: TRBV20-1; D: NA; length: 14
DNA: TGTGCCAGCAGCCCAGGGAGGCTCGAGCAGTACTTC; CDR3: CASSPGRLEQYF; J: TRBJ2-7; size: few; V: TRBV3-1; D: NA; length: 12
DNA: TGTGCCAGCAGCGGAAAAACCTGGGAGACCCAGTACTTC; CDR3: CASSGKTWETQYF; J: TRBJ2-5; size: many; V: TRBV11-2; D: NA; length: 13
DNA: TGCGCCAGCAGCTTACTAGCGGGATCCAACAATGAGCAGTTCTTC; CDR3: CASSLLAGSNNEQFF; J: TRBJ2-1; size: NA; V: TRBV5-1; D: TRBD2; length: 15
DNA: TGCAGCTGTTTAGCGTTCTCTGGGGCCAACGTCCTGACTTTC; CDR3: CSCLAFSGANVLTF; J: TRBJ2-6; size: few; V: TRBV29-1; D: NA; length: 14
DNA: TGTGCCAGCAGCTTATATGGCGGGAGGTTCAATGAGCAGTTCTTC; CDR3: CASSLYGGRFNEQFF; J: TRBJ2-1; size: NA; V: TRBV7-2; D: TRBD2; length: 15
DNA: TGTGCCATCAGTGAAGGGCAGGCCGGGCGAGGTTCACCCCTCCACTTT; CDR3: CAISEGQAGRGSPLHF; J: TRBJ1-6; size: few; V: TRBV10-3; D: NA; length: 16
DNA: TGTGCCAGCAGGACGCCGAACAGGCTCGTCTACGAGCAGTACTTC; CDR3: CASRTPNRLVYEQYF; J: TRBJ2-7; size: many; V: TRBV6-1; D: NA; length: 15
DNA: TGTGCCAGCACTTCGGGACTAGCGGGGATGAGAGATACGCAGTATTTT; CDR3: CASTSGLAGMRDTQYF; J: TRBJ2-3; size: NA; V: TRBV2; D: TRBD2; length: 16
DNA: TGTGCCAGTAGTCCCCTTGACACCATGAACACTGAAGCTTTCTTT; CDR3: CASSPLDTMNTEAFF; J: TRBJ1-1; size: few; V: TRBV19; D: NA; length: 15
DNA: TGTGCCAGCAGCACCCGGGGACTAGCCATTGATACGCAGTATTTT; CDR3: CASSTRGLAIDTQYF; J: TRBJ2-3; size: few; V: TRBV5-6; D: TRBD2; length: 15
DNA: TGCGCCAGCAGTCAATTGCCCCCAGGGAAAGAGGAGCAGTACTTC; CDR3: CASSQLPPGKEEQYF; J: TRBJ2-7; size: few; V: TRBV23-1; D: NA; length: 15
DNA: TGCGCCAGCAGCTCTGCACTAGCCGAAGAGCAGTTCTTC; CDR3: CASSSALAEEQFF; J: TRBJ2-1; size: NA; V: TRBV5-1; D: NA; length: 13
DNA: TGTGCCAGCAGCCAGGACACAGGGTTGAATAATGAAAAACTGTTTTTT; CDR3: CASSQDTGLNNEKLFF; J: TRBJ1-4; size: NA; V: TRBV14; D: NA; length: 16
DNA: TGTGCCAGCAGAGGACTAGCGGGAGAGGCCTACGGGCAGTACTTC; CDR3: CASRGLAGEAYGQYF; J: TRBJ2-7; size: NA; V: TRBV12-3/TRBV12-4; D: TRBD2; length: 15
DNA: TGTGCCAGCAGCGAATCGACGTCCATGGGTGGCGAGCAGTACTTC; CDR3: CASSESTSMGGEQYF; J: TRBJ2-7; size: many; V: TRBV7-2; D: NA; length: 15
DNA: TGTGCCAGCAGCCCATCAGGGGGAGGCACTGAAGCTTTCTTT; CDR3: CASSPSGGGTEAFF; J: TRBJ1-1; size: NA; V: TRBV6-1; D: TRBD1; length: 14
DNA: TGTGCCACCCCTAAGGGAGAGACCCAGTACTTC; CDR3: CATPKGETQYF; J: TRBJ2-5; size: many; V: TRBV7-9; D: NA; length: 11
DNA: TGTGCCAGTAGTAACCCCTCCGAGCGGGATCACTCCTACGAGCAGTACTTC; CDR3: CASSNPSERDHSYEQYF; J: TRBJ2-7; size: NA; V: TRBV19; D: TRBD2; length: 17
DNA: TGTGCCAGCAGCGCCGGTACCAAAGGGGGTGAAGCTTTCTTT; CDR3: CASSAGTKGGEAFF; J: TRBJ1-1; size: few; V: TRBV6-1; D: NA; length: 14
DNA: TGTGCCAGCAGGATGCGGTACACCGGGGAGCTGTTTTTT; CDR3: CASRMRYTGELFF; J: TRBJ2-2; size: many; V: TRBV12-3/TRBV12-4; D: NA; length: 13
DNA: TGCAGCGTTTTAGATGAAGATACGCAGTATTTT; CDR3: CSVLDEDTQYF; J: TRBJ2-3; size: few; V: TRBV29-1; D: NA; length: 11
DNA: TGTGCCAGCAGAGGGGGCGGCCAAGAGACCCAGTACTTC; CDR3: CASRGGGQETQYF; J: TRBJ2-5; size: few; V: TRBV27; D: TRBD1; length: 13
DNA: TGCAGCGCATCCGGGACAGACACCTACGAGCAGTACTTC; CDR3: CSASGTDTYEQYF; J: TRBJ2-7; size: NA; V: TRBV29-1; D: TRBD1; length: 13
DNA: TGTGCCAGCAGCTTAGAAGGCGGGAGGATTAGCGAGCAGTACTTC; CDR3: CASSLEGGRISEQYF; J: TRBJ2-7; size: many; V: TRBV7-2; D: TRBD2; length: 15
DNA: TGTGCCAGCAGCTTATTCAGTAAGGGGATTTACAATGAGCAGTTCTTC; CDR3: CASSLFSKGIYNEQFF; J: TRBJ2-1; size: NA; V: TRBV7-2; D: NA; length: 16
DNA: TGTGCCAGCAGTTTATTTCGGGGTTCTCTGGCCGCGGGCCCCGGCGGCCACACTGAAGCTTTCTTT; CDR3: CASSLFRGSLAAGPGGHTEAFF; J: TRBJ1-1; size: few; V: TRBV27; D: NA; length: 22
DNA: TGTGCCAGCAGCTCACAAAGAGGGGCGGGACAGGGAGAGACCCAGTACTTC; CDR3: CASSSQRGAGQGETQYF; J: TRBJ2-5; size: few; V: TRBV7-8; D: TRBD1; length: 17
DNA: TGCAGTGCTCCGGACGGAACCTACGAGCAGTACTTC; CDR3: CSAPDGTYEQYF; J: TRBJ2-7; size: NA; V: TRBV20-1; D: NA; length: 12
DNA: TGCGCCAGCAGCTTAAGTGCCTCGGGCTCCTACAATGAGCAGTTCTTC; CDR3: CASSLSASGSYNEQFF; J: TRBJ2-1; size: many; V: TRBV5-1; D: NA; length: 16
DNA: TGTGCCAGCAGCGCGGGACTGGGGGCCTACGAGCAGTACTTC; CDR3: CASSAGLGAYEQYF; J: TRBJ2-7; size: few; V: TRBV9; D: NA; length: 14
DNA: TGTGCCAGCTCGGGGGAGGGAATCTACAATGAGCAGTTCTTC; CDR3: CASSGEGIYNEQFF; J: TRBJ2-1; size: few; V: TRBV18; D: TRBD2; length: 14
DNA: TGTGCCAGCCGACAGGGGACTGGGGCCAACGTCCTGACTTTC; CDR3: CASRQGTGANVLTF; J: TRBJ2-6; size: NA; V: TRBV5-6; D: TRBD1; length: 14
DNA: TGCAGTGCCGAGGGGCGGTCTGGGGCCAACGTCCTGACTTTC; CDR3: CSAEGRSGANVLTF; J: TRBJ2-6; size: few; V: TRBV20-1; D: NA; length: 14
DNA: TGCAGTGCTTCCCGGACTGTGACAGATACGCAGTATTTT; CDR3: CSASRTVTDTQYF; J: TRBJ2-3; size: NA; V: TRBV20-1; D: NA; length: 13
DNA: TGTGCCAGCAGCCCGGGGGGGGTCGCAGATACGCAGTATTTT; CDR3: CASSPGGVADTQYF; J: TRBJ2-3; size: many; V: TRBV7-8; D: TRBD2; length: 14
DNA: NA; CDR3: CSARPSETQYFPETQYF; J: TRBJ2-5; size: few; V: TRBV20-1; D: NA; length: 17
DNA: TGTGCCAGCAGTTTAGACCATGAGCAGTTCTTC; CDR3: CASSLDHEQFF; J: TRBJ2-1; size: many; V: TRBV12-3/TRBV12-4; D: NA; length: 11
DNA: TGTGCCAGTAGTATACTAGCGGGAGCCAATGAGCAGTTCTTC; CDR3: CASSILAGANEQFF; J: TRBJ2-1; size: NA; V: TRBV19; D: TRBD2; length: 14
DNA: TGTGCCACCAGTGAGACAGGGCTGGAGTTAGAGACCCAGTACTTC; CDR3: CATSETGLELETQYF; J: TRBJ2-5; size: NA; V: TRBV24-1; D: TRBD1; length: 15